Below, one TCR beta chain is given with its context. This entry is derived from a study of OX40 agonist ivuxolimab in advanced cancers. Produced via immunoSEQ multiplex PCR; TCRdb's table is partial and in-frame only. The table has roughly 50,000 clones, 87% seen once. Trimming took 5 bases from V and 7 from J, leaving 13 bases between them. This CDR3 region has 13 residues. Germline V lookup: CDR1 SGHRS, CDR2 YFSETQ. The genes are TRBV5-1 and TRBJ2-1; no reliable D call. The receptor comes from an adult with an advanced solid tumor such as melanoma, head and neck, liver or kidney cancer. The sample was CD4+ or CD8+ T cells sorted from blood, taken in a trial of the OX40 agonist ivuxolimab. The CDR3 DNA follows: TGCGCCAGCAGTCGCGGCGACGGGAATGAGCAGTTCTTC. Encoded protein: CASSRGDGNEQFF.